The present TCR beta chain was sequenced within a study of vaccination and CD4 T cells after COVID-19 (dated by TCRdb to the early 2020s). About the full investigation: Convalescent patients had a positive SARS-CoV-2 result on nasal swab PCR, and of these patients, fewer than ten had mild disease and one had severe disease. Post-COVID blood samples from convalescent patients were collected a median of roughly 100 days after diagnosis, with a range of 35 to 161 days. Two doses of either the Pfizer-BioNTech BNT162b2 vaccine (n=8) or the Moderna mRNA-1273 vaccine (n=2) were administered to participants. Post-vaccine blood samples were collected a median of about 69 days after the second vaccine dose, ranging from roughly 12 to 241 days. Six males and four females were included in the convalescent cohort, with two Hispanic individuals, seven Caucasians, two Asians and one multiracial person represented. Overlapping spike peptide pools from SARS-CoV-2 and from the common cold coronaviruses HCoV-NL63, HCoV-OC43 and HCoV-229E were used as culture stimuli. In control cultures, a CEFX viral epitope pool was used as positive control, an HIV-1 Nef peptide pool was used as negative control, or no peptide was added. In approximately eleven COVID-19 convalescent patients and a handful of infection-naive healthy vaccine recipients, the spike-specific CD4+ TCR repertoire before mRNA vaccination was compared with the repertoire after mRNA vaccination. Summary of the overall study and its limitations: Among the post-vaccine SARS-CoV-2-reactive clones in convalescent patients, a median approximately 90% showed up only after vaccination, which suggests vaccine-specific priming. Nearly all vaccine-specific clones in convalescent patients (304 of 307) were mono-reactive for SARS-CoV-2 spike rather than cross-reactive with common cold coronaviruses. The study included relatively few convalescent patients and did not analyze early timepoints after natural infection. An increase in the median number of SARS-CoV-2-reactive clonotypes from approximately 20 after infection to roughly 36 after vaccination was observed, but the change was not found to be significant.

The treatment or condition label on this specimen signifies: roughly 11-day PBMC culture with coronavirus spike peptide pools or control peptides (ViraFEST assay). The study used the ViraFEST assay, which expanded antigen-specific T cells with peptide pools and then identified expanded clonotypes by TCR sequencing. The convalescent patients' positive SARS-CoV-2 PCR tests were from March to December 2020, which was before the Alpha, Beta and Delta variants emerged in the United States. Over 1.5 million PBMCs per well were cultured in IMDM with roughly 5% human AB serum and 9 to 10 IU/ml IL-2, plus 10 ug/ml peptide pools. On days 3 and 7, half of the culture medium was replaced with fresh IL-2-containing medium. Once the cells had been in culture for less than 11 days, the EasySep CD4+ T cell isolation kit was used to isolate CD4+ T cells by negative selection. PBMCs were separated from whole blood using Ficoll-Paque Plus gradient centrifugation and then either used fresh or cryopreserved at -140C. Culture conditions were generally each tested in triplicate wells.

Concerning this clonotype itself: The antigen it recognizes is unknown. It has no much larger one-base neighbor in the sample; base qualities were not kept.

Based on the germline V gene, the CDR1 and CDR2 sequences are SGHTA and FQGNSA. The CDR3 numbers 16 residues from cysteine through phenylalanine. CDR3 DNA is the only sequence kept; it has 48 bases, read in frame from the first base. V drops 5 bases and J drops 4 bases, leaving 20 bases in between. To prepare the library, PCR was applied. At the Johns Hopkins FTIC core, DNA from the cultured CD4+ T cells underwent TCR sequencing with the Oncomine TCR Beta short-read assay. Genomic DNA was extracted from the cultured CD4+ T cells with the QIAamp micro DNA kit. Oncomine TCR Beta libraries from cultured CD4+ T cells were pooled using unique dual indexes and sequenced on an Illumina iSeq 100. In the original analysis: Non-productive sequences were removed, and CDR3s not starting with C, not ending with F or W, or shorter than 7 amino acids were discarded. Antigen-specific clonotypes were identified using the MANAFEST web application through comparison of peptide-stimulated wells with reference and other culture wells. Positive clones required FDR below 0.05, an odds ratio above 5, and productive frequency above 0.1% in at least two of three replicate wells. Cross-reactive clonotypes were defined as significantly expanded in both SARS-CoV-2 spike wells and at least one common cold coronavirus spike condition. Using R version 3.6.1, CDR3 homology was evaluated through Levenshtein distances (stringdist) along with unrooted phylogenetic trees (ape). TCRdb itself trimmed the public reads at Q25 with fastp, ran MiXCR and retained productive beta chains. Rows are combined by CDR3 protein, so each entry shows the most common genes and DNA. The V and J calls and clone size are TCRdb's, not the authors'. This sample has fewer than 25,000 distinct CDR3 sequences in its table, and around 45% of those were observed once. The ten largest account for approximately 15% of the sample.

This TCR came from a human donor who had recovered from COVID-19. The chain was built from TRBV7-2 and TRBJ1-1; tentative D gene TRBD1, with 6 bases matching. Input material: CD4+ T cells from blood, cultured in vitro. This receptor carries the CDR3 CASSRGQGIRSTEAFF. Here is the DNA: TGTGCCAGCAGCCGCGGGCAGGGGATTCGCAGCACTGAAGCTTTCTTT.